These T cell receptor beta chains were read from a single sample in a study of cytomegalovirus exposure and HLA in healthy donors. Produced via immunoSEQ multiplex PCR; TCRdb's table is partial and in-frame only. The data contain about 140,000 clones, around 84% of them seen just once; the ten biggest clones take up roughly 2.4%. The sequenced material came from PBMCs. The receptor source for this set is a man aged 50 or older in good health and CMV-seronegative. CDR3s include the opening cysteine and the closing phenylalanine or tryptophan. The D gene is left open where the match is weak. Some rows have no size entry. The others give once, few or many, or a class for an expanded clone.

j_gene,abundance,d_gene,v_gene,CDR3nt,CDR3aa
TRBJ2-1,-,TRBD1,TRBV6-4,TGTGCCAGCAGCCCGGGACAGGGGGGGAATGAGCAGTTCTTC,CASSPGQGGNEQFF
TRBJ2-5,-,-,TRBV29-1,TGCAGCGTTGATGGCCCGCTGGAGACCCAGTACTTC,CSVDGPLETQYF
TRBJ1-1,few,-,TRBV14,TGTGCCAGCAGCCAACAGGGTGATGGCAAGGACACTGAAGCTTTCTTT,CASSQQGDGKDTEAFF
TRBJ2-1,-,TRBD1,TRBV19,TGTGCCAGCGACCGAGGGGGCGTGGGCAATGAGCAGTTCTTC,CASDRGGVGNEQFF
TRBJ1-4,few,-,TRBV6-5,TGTGCCAGCCGACCCCCCACAGCCACTAATGAAAAACTGTTTTTT,CASRPPTATNEKLFF
TRBJ2-3,-,TRBD2,TRBV5-4,TGTGCCAGCAGCTGGGGAGCCCCTAGCGGGAGTGTAGATACGCAGTATTTT,CASSWGAPSGSVDTQYF
TRBJ2-7,-,TRBD1,TRBV5-4,TGTGCCAGCAGCCCACGGACAGGTTCCTACGAGCAGTACTTC,CASSPRTGSYEQYF
TRBJ2-3,-,TRBD2,TRBV13,TGTGCCAGCAGCTTAGCTAGCGGGGGGGCTGCAGATACGCAGTATTTT,CASSLASGGAADTQYF
TRBJ2-7,-,TRBD1,TRBV4-1,TGCGCCAGCAGCCAAGTACCGCCGGGACAGGGCTACGAGCAGTACTTC,CASSQVPPGQGYEQYF
TRBJ1-5,-,TRBD1,TRBV18,TGTGCCAGCTCACCGGGACAGGGAAACAATCAGCCCCAGCATTTT,CASSPGQGNNQPQHF
TRBJ2-7,-,TRBD1,TRBV2,TGTGCCAGCAGCCCCCGGGACAGAGTTTACGAGCAGTACTTC,CASSPRDRVYEQYF
TRBJ1-5,few,-,TRBV6-1,TGTGCCAGCAGTGAAGCGTACAGGGTCTATAGCAATCAGCCCCAGCATTTT,CASSEAYRVYSNQPQHF
TRBJ1-1,-,TRBD1,TRBV23-1,TGCGCCAGCTTTCAGGGGGCGATTGGGAACACTGAAGCTTTCTTT,CASFQGAIGNTEAFF
TRBJ1-2,-,-,TRBV30,TGTGCCTGGCGAGGACTTGGCTACACCTTC,CAWRGLGYTF
TRBJ2-3,-,-,TRBV7-8,TGTGCCAGCAGCTTAGCTATCGGGGGCACAGATACGCAGTATTTT,CASSLAIGGTDTQYF
TRBJ2-7,-,TRBD1,TRBV5-4,TGTGCCAGCAAGGACAGGGGTTCCTACGAGCAGTACTTC,CASKDRGSYEQYF
TRBJ2-3,-,TRBD2,TRBV9,TGTGCCAGCAGCCCCCGGAAGCGGGGGAACACAGATACGCAGTATTTT,CASSPRKRGNTDTQYF
TRBJ1-1,-,-,TRBV29-1,TGCAGCGTTGGCACCAGGCAGAACACTGAAGCTTTCTTT,CSVGTRQNTEAFF
TRBJ2-3,-,TRBD2,TRBV18,TGTGCCAGCTCCATTGGACTAGCGGGGAGGGATACGCAGTATTTT,CASSIGLAGRDTQYF
TRBJ2-7,-,TRBD1,TRBV19,TGTGCCAGTAGTACACCGGGACAGTTCTACGAGCAGTACTTC,CASSTPGQFYEQYF
TRBJ1-1,-,-,TRBV28,TGTGCCAGCAGTTTAGGCTCGGGAACTGAAGCTTTCTTT,CASSLGSGTEAFF
TRBJ2-6,few,-,TRBV2,TGTGCCAGCAGTGGGGTCGGGGGAAGGAGCTCTGGGGCCAACGTCCTGACTTTC,CASSGVGGRSSGANVLTF
TRBJ1-4,-,-,TRBV5-1,TGCGCCAGCAGCTTGGGGTCCAAGGGGACTAATGAAAAACTGTTTTTT,CASSLGSKGTNEKLFF
TRBJ1-3,-,-,TRBV5-1,TGCGCCAGCAGCTCGGAGACTCGGGGCTCTGGAAACACCATATATTTT,CASSSETRGSGNTIYF
TRBJ1-1,-,-,TRBV19,TGTGCCAGTAGTATCGAAGCCGGGGGGCCGGCTTTCTTT,CASSIEAGGPAFF
TRBJ1-1,-,TRBD1,TRBV12-5,TGTGCTAGTGGTTTGAACCAGGGGGCACCTGAAGCTTTCTTT,CASGLNQGAPEAFF
TRBJ2-6,-,TRBD1,TRBV10-3,TGTGCCATCAGGAATGGACAGGGGGCTACTGGGGCCAACGTCCTGACTTTC,CAIRNGQGATGANVLTF
TRBJ2-2,-,-,TRBV5-4,TGTGCCAGCACCTTGCCGGGTCCGAACACCGGGGAGCTGTTTTTT,CASTLPGPNTGELFF
TRBJ1-5,-,-,TRBV5-5,TGTGCCAGCAGCTATTACATCCGGCGGGTGGGAGAGCCCCAGCATTTT,CASSYYIRRVGEPQHF
TRBJ1-2,-,-,TRBV9,TGTGCCAGCAGCGCATACAGAGCCGATGACTATGGCTACACCTTC,CASSAYRADDYGYTF
TRBJ1-2,-,-,TRBV11-2,TGTGCTGACGGGGACTCTTTCAGGGACTATGGCTACACCTTC,CADGDSFRDYGYTF
TRBJ1-1,-,-,TRBV7-3,TGTGCCAGCAGCTTAACGGTGGGGGCGTCGGCTTTCTTT,CASSLTVGASAFF
TRBJ1-5,-,-,TRBV6-1,TGTGCCAGCAGTGCAGGGGATCAGCGCAATCAGCCCCAGCATTTT,CASSAGDQRNQPQHF
TRBJ1-2,-,-,TRBV6-1,TGTGCCAGCAGTGAAGCGGCAGGGACATCCTATGGCTACACCTTC,CASSEAAGTSYGYTF
TRBJ1-1,-,-,TRBV11-2,TGTGCCAGCAGCCCTGGGGGCCTAGGGGCTTTCTTT,CASSPGGLGAFF
TRBJ1-6,-,TRBD1,TRBV7-2,TGTGCCAGCAGCTTCCTAATGGGGACAGGGTGGGATGATTCACCCCTCCACTTT,CASSFLMGTGWDDSPLHF
TRBJ2-5,-,TRBD1,TRBV2,TGTGCCAGCAGTTCCGACAGGGAAGAGACCCAGTACTTC,CASSSDREETQYF
TRBJ2-3,-,TRBD2,TRBV27,TGTGCCAGCAGTTTAAGTCGGCTAGCGGGGGAAGATACGCAGTATTTT,CASSLSRLAGEDTQYF
TRBJ2-3,-,-,TRBV5-4,TGTGCCAGCAGCTTGGCCGCCACTAGCACAGATACGCAGTATTTT,CASSLAATSTDTQYF
TRBJ2-3,-,TRBD1,TRBV7-2,TGTGCCAGCAGCTTAGTAGGGACAGTGAGCACAGATACGCAGTATTTT,CASSLVGTVSTDTQYF
TRBJ2-3,-,-,TRBV5-1,TGCGCCAGCAGCTATCAGGGGTCAGATACGCAGTATTTT,CASSYQGSDTQYF
TRBJ2-7,-,-,TRBV11-2,TGTGCCAGCAGCTTGGCAGGGTCACGGTACGAGCAGTACTTC,CASSLAGSRYEQYF